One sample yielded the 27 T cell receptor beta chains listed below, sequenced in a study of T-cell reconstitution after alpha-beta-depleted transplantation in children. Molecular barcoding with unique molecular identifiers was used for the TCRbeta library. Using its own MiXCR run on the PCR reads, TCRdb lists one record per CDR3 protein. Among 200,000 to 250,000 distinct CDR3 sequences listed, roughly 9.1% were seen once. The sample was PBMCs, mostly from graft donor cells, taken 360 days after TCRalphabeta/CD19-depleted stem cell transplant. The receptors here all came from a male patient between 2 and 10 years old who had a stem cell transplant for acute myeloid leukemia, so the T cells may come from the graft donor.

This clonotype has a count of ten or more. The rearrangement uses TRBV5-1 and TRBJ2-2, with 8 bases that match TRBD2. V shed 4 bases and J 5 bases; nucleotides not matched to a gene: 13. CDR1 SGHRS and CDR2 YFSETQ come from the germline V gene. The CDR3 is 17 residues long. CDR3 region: CASSLQPGLVDTGELFF. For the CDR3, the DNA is TGCGCCAGCAGCCTTCAACCGGGACTAGTTGATACCGGGGAGCTGTTTTTT.

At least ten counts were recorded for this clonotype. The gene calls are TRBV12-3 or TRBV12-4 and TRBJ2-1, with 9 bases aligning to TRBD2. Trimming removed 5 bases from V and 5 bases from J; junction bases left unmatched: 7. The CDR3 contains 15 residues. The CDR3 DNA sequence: TGTGCCAGCAGTCCCATAGCGGGAGTGGACAATGAGCAGTTCTTC. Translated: CASSPIAGVDNEQFF.

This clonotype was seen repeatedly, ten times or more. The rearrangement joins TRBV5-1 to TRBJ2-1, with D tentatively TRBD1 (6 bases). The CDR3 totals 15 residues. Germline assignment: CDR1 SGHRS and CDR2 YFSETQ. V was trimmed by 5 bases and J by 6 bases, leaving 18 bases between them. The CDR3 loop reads CASRPGQGLSNEQFF. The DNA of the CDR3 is TGCGCCAGCAGACCAGGGCAGGGGCTGAGCAATGAGCAGTTCTTC.

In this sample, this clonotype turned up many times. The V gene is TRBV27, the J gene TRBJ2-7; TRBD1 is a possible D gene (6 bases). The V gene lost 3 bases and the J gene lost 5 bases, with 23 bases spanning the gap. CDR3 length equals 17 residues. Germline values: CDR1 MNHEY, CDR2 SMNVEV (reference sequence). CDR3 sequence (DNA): TGTGCCAGCAGTTTTTATCCGAACCCATACAGGGTCGACGAGCAGTACTTC. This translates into CASSFYPNPYRVDEQYF.

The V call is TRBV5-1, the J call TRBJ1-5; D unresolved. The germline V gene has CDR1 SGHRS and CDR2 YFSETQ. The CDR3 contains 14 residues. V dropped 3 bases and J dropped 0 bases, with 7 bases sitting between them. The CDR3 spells CASSSGNSNQPQHF. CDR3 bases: TGCGCCAGCAGCTCGGGTAATAGCAATCAGCCCCAGCATTTT.

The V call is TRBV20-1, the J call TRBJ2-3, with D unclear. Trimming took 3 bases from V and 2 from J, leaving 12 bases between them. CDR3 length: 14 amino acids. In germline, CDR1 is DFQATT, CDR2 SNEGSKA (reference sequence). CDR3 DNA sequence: TGCAGTGCTAGGAAAGCATTTTCCACAGATACGCAGTATTTT. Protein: CSARKAFSTDTQYF.

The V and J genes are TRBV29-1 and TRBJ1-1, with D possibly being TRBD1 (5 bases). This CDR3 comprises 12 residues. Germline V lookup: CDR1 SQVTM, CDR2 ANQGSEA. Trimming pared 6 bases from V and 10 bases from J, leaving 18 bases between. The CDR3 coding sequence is TGCAGCGTCGAGAAACAGGCCGAGGCAGCTTTCTTT. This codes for CSVEKQAEAAFF.

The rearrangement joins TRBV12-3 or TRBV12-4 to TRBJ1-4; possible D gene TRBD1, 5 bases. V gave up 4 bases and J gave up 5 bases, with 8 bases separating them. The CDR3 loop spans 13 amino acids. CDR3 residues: CASSWDLNEKLFF. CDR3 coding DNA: TGTGCCAGCAGTTGGGACCTCAATGAAAAACTGTTTTTT.

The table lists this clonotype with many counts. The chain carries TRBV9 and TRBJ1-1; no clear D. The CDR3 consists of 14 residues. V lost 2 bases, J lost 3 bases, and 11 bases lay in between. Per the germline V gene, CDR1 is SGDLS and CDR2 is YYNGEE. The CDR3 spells CASSVTGVDTEAFF. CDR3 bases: TGTGCCAGCAGCGTTACGGGAGTTGACACTGAAGCTTTCTTT.

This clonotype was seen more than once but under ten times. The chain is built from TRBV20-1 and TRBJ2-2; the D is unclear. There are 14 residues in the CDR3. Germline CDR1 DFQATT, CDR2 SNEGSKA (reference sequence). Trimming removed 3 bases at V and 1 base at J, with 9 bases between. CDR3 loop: CSASRSLNTGELFF. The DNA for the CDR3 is TGCAGTGCTAGCCGGAGTTTGAACACCGGGGAGCTGTTTTTT.

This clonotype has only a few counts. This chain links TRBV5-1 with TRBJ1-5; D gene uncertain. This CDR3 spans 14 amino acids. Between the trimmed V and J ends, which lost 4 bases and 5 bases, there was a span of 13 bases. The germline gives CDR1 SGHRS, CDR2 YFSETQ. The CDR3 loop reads CASSPQGRDQPQHF. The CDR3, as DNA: TGCGCCAGCAGCCCACAAGGCCGGGATCAGCCCCAGCATTTT.

Here the CDR3 reads CASSPTRFSYEQYF. The CDR3 DNA reads as TGTGCCAGCAGCCCGACCCGTTTCTCCTACGAGCAGTACTTC. This chain links TRBV7-2 with TRBJ2-7; D uncertain. Deletions cut 5 bases from V and 0 bases from J, with 11 bases between. Germline values: CDR1 SGHTA, CDR2 FQGNSA. The CDR3 is made up of 14 amino acids.

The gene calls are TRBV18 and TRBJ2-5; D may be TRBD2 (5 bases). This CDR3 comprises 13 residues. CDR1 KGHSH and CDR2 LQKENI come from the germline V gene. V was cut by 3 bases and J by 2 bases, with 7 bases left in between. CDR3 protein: CASSPSGQETQYF. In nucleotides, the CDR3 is TGTGCCAGCTCACCCAGCGGTCAAGAGACCCAGTACTTC.

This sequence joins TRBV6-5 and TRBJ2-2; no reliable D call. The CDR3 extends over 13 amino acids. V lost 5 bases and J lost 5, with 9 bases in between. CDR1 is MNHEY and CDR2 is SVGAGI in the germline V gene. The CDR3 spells CASSPYKTGELFF. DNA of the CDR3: TGTGCCAGCAGTCCCTATAAAACCGGGGAGCTGTTTTTT.

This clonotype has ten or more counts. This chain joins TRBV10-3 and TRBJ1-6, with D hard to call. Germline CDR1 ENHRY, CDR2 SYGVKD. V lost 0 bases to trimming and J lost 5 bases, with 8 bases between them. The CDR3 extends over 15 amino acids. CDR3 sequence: CAISESLDHNSPLHF. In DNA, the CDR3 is TGTGCCATCAGTGAGTCGTTGGACCATAATTCACCCCTCCACTTT.

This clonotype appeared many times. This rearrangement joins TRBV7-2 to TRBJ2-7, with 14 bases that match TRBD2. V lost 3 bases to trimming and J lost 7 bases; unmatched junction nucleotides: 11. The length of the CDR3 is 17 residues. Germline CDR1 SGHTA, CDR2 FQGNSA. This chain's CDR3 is CASSFRIGTSGSNEQYF. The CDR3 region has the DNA TGTGCCAGCAGCTTTAGAATAGGGACTAGCGGGAGTAATGAGCAGTACTTC.

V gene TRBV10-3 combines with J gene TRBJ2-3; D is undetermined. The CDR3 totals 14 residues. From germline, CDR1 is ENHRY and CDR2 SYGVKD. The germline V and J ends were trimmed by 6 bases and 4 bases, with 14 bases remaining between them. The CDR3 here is CAIRGSIAADTQYF. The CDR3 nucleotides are TGTGCCATCAGAGGTTCTATTGCCGCAGATACGCAGTATTTT.

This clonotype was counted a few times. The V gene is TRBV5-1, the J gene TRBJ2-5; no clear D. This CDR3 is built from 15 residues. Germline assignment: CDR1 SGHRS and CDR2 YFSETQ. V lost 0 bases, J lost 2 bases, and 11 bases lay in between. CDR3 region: CASSLETGPQETQYF. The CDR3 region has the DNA TGCGCCAGCAGCTTGGAGACGGGTCCACAAGAGACCCAGTACTTC. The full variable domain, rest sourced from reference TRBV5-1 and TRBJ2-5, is KAGVTQTPRYLIKTRGQQVTLSCSPISGHRSVSWYQQTPGQGLQFLFEYFSETQRNKGNFPGRFSGRQFSNSRSEMNVSTLELGDSALYLCASSLETGPQETQYFGPGTRLLVL.

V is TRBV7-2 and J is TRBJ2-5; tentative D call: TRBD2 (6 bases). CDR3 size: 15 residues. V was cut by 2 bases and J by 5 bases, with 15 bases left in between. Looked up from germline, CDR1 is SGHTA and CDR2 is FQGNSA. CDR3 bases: TGTGCCAGCAGCTTAAAACTTGGCGGGGTGGAGACCCAGTACTTC. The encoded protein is CASSLKLGGVETQYF.

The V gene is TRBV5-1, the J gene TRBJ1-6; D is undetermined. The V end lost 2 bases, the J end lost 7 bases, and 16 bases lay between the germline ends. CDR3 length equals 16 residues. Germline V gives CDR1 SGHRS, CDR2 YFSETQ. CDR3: CASSFGIRALNSPLHF. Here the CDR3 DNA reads TGCGCCAGCAGCTTTGGTATTCGGGCCCTGAATTCACCCCTCCACTTT.

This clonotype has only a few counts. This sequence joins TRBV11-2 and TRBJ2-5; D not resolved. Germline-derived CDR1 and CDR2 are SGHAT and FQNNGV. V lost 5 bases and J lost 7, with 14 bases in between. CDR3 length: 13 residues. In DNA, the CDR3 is TGTGCCAGCAGCCCGACCCCATGGGGGACCCAGTACTTC. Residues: CASSPTPWGTQYF.

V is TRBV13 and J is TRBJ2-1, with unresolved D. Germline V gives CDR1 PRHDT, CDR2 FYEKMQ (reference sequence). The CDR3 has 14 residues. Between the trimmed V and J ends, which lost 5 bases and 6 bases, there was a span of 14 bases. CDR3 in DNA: TGTGCCAGCAGCGAACAAGCGAAGCGCAATGAGCAGTTCTTC. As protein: CASSEQAKRNEQFF.

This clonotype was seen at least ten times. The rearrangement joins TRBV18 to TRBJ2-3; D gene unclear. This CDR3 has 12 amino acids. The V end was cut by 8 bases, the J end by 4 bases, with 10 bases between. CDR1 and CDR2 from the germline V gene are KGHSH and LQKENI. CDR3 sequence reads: CASSPPSDTQYF. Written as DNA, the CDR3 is TGTGCCAGCAGCCCCCCCTCAGATACGCAGTATTTT.

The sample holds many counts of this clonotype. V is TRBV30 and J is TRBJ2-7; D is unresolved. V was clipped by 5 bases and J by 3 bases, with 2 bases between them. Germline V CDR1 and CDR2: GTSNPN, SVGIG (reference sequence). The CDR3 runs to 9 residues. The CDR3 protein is CAWDYEQYV. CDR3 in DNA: TGTGCCTGGGACTACGAGCAGTACGTC.

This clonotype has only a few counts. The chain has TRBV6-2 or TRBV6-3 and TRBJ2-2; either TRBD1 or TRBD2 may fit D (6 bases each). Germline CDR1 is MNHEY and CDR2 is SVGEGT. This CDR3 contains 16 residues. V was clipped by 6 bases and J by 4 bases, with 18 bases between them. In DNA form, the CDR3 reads TGTGCCAGCAGCTGGTGGAGGACAGCGGGCACCGGGGAGCTGTTTTTT. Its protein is CASSWWRTAGTGELFF.

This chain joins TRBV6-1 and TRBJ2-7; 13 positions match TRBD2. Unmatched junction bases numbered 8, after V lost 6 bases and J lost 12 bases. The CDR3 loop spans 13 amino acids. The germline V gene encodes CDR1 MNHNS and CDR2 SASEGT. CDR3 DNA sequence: TGTGCCAGCAGGAATGGACTAGCGGGAGATCCGTACTTC. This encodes CASRNGLAGDPYF.

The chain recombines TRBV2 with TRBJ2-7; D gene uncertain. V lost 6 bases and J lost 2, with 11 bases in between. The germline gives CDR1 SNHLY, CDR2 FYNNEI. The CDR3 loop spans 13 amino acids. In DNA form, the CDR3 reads TGTGCCAGCAGGACCGACGGAGCCTACGAGCAGTACGTC. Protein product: CASRTDGAYEQYV.